This is a list of T cell receptor beta chains from one sample in a study of blood T cell repertoires in COVID-19. Data came from immunoSEQ multiplex PCR; TCRdb stores just in-frame clones and leaves some out. Among about 200,000 clones listed, 70% to 85% were seen once. The specimen was peripheral blood. These receptors all stem from a man aged 50 or older with active or convalescent COVID-19. The CDR3 runs from the conserved cysteine through the conserved F or W. D genes are given only for firm matches. Some rows have no size entry. The others give once, few or many, or a class for an expanded clone.

>TRBV28|TRBJ1-5|TRBD1|NA
CASSLWDRGRKGNQPQHF
TGTGCCAGCAGTTTATGGGACAGGGGGCGCAAGGGCAATCAGCCCCAGCATTTT
>TRBV20-1|TRBJ2-7|TRBD2|NA
CSASRTSGRRVYEQYF
TGCAGTGCTAGTAGGACTAGCGGGAGAAGGGTCTACGAGCAGTACTTC
>TRBV4-3|TRBJ1-2|NA|NA
CASSLGQGPYNYGYTF
TGCGCCAGCAGCCTGGGCCAGGGCCCATATAACTATGGCTACACCTTC
>TRBV4-3|TRBJ1-6|NA|NA
CASSQVPLGSSYNSPLHF
TGCGCCAGCAGCCAAGTTCCCCTGGGGAGCTCCTATAATTCACCCCTCCACTTT
>TRBV7-8|TRBJ2-6|TRBD1|once
CASSLSPGQVSGANVLTF
TGTGCCAGCAGCTTAAGCCCGGGACAGGTCTCTGGGGCCAACGTCCTGACTTTC
>TRBV5-1|TRBJ1-1|NA|NA
CASSLFGDGGLNTEAFF
TGCGCCAGCAGCTTGTTCGGGGATGGGGGCTTGAACACTGAAGCTTTCTTT
>TRBV2|TRBJ1-4|TRBD1|NA
CASRPTGPSDEKLFF
TGTGCCAGCAGGCCGACAGGGCCGAGCGATGAAAAACTGTTTTTT
>TRBV28|TRBJ2-3|NA|NA
CASSYGVFNTDTQYF
TGTGCCAGCAGTTACGGGGTTTTCAACACAGATACGCAGTATTTT
>TRBV2|TRBJ2-5|NA|NA
CASSAGPGTPVQETQYF
TGTGCCAGCAGTGCCGGCCCCGGGACACCAGTTCAAGAGACCCAGTACTTC
>TRBV2|TRBJ2-7|NA|NA
CASSPGYEQYF
TGTGCCAGCAGCCCCGGTTACGAGCAGTACTTC
>TRBV5-1|TRBJ2-2|TRBD2|NA
CASSSLAGGRTGELFF
TGCGCCAGCAGCTCCCTAGCGGGAGGGCGCACCGGGGAGCTGTTTTTT
>TRBV28|TRBJ1-6|NA|NA
CASSFGQGINSPLHF
TGTGCCAGCAGTTTTGGCCAGGGGATTAATTCACCCCTCCACTTT
>TRBV19|TRBJ2-2|NA|NA
CASRAGDSPNTGELFF
TGTGCCAGTAGGGCCGGGGACTCCCCGAACACCGGGGAGCTGTTTTTT
>TRBV19|TRBJ1-1|NA|few
CASSIIRTRMNTEAFF
TGTGCCAGTAGTATAATAAGGACACGTATGAACACTGAAGCTTTCTTT
>TRBV20-1|TRBJ1-3|NA|NA
CSASGSAGSWLGGTIYF
TGCAGTGCTAGTGGGTCCGCTGGCAGTTGGTTAGGGGGCACCATATATTTT
>TRBV6-2/TRBV6-3|TRBJ2-1|NA|few
CASSYLTGTPGNEQFF
TGTGCCAGCAGTTACCTTACAGGGACCCCGGGCAATGAGCAGTTCTTC
>TRBV7-8|TRBJ2-3|NA|NA
CASSSTTGTDTQYF
TGTGCCAGCAGCTCGACAACCGGCACAGATACGCAGTATTTT
>TRBV2|TRBJ1-3|TRBD1|NA
CASSEVESGGYF
TGTGCCAGCAGTGAAGTGGAGTCAGGGGGATATTTT
>TRBV28|TRBJ2-5|NA|NA
CASSFPETQYF
TGTGCCAGCAGTTTCCCGGAGACCCAGTACTTC
>TRBV11-3|TRBJ1-5|TRBD1|NA
CASSLEGRGRSNQPQHF
TGTGCCAGCAGCTTAGAAGGCAGGGGGCGTAGCAATCAGCCCCAGCATTTT
>TRBV7-7|TRBJ2-5|TRBD1|NA
CASSLTAGGGWETQYF
TGTGCTAGCAGCTTAACGGCAGGGGGCGGTTGGGAGACCCAGTACTTC
>TRBV3-1/TRBV3-2|TRBJ1-6|TRBD1|NA
CASSQGFRTGIHSPLHF
TGTGCCAGCAGCCAAGGCTTTCGGACAGGGATTCATTCACCCCTCCACTTT
>TRBV11-1|TRBJ2-4|TRBD1|NA
CASSAGTGFAKNIQYF
TGTGCCAGCAGTGCCGGGACAGGGTTCGCCAAAAACATTCAGTACTTC
>TRBV4-2|TRBJ2-2|TRBD2|NA
CASSLSRGGRTGELFF
TGTGCCAGCAGCCTAAGCCGGGGGGGCCGAACCGGGGAGCTGTTTTTT
>TRBV19|TRBJ1-1|TRBD1|NA
CASSIKQGVTEAFF
TGTGCCAGTAGTATAAAACAGGGGGTCACTGAAGCTTTCTTT
>TRBV4-2|TRBJ1-1|TRBD1|NA
CASSRTSGTGDGAFF
TGTGCCAGCAGCCGGACATCCGGGACAGGGGATGGAGCTTTCTTT
>TRBV5-1|TRBJ2-5|NA|NA
CASESGSSRQTQYF
TGCGCCAGCGAGTCCGGGAGTAGTCGACAGACCCAGTACTTC
>TRBV28|TRBJ2-3|TRBD2|NA
CASSTILAGGRDTQYF
TGTGCCAGCAGCACAATACTAGCGGGGGGCAGAGATACGCAGTATTTT
>TRBV27|TRBJ1-2|TRBD1|NA
CASAREGQIYGYTF
TGTGCCAGCGCACGAGAGGGACAGATCTATGGCTACACCTTC
>TRBV7-9|TRBJ1-3|NA|NA
CASSLASSGNTIYF
TGTGCCAGCAGCTTAGCCAGCTCTGGAAACACCATATATTTT
>TRBV29-1|TRBJ2-2|NA|NA
CSVRGGTGELFF
TGCAGCGTCCGAGGGGGTACCGGGGAGCTGTTTTTT
>TRBV6-5|TRBJ1-5|TRBD1|NA
CASSAGTGNNQPQHF
TGTGCCAGCAGCGCCGGGACAGGGAATAATCAGCCCCAGCATTTT
>TRBV3-1/TRBV3-2|TRBJ2-1|TRBD2|once
CASSQDIGTSGLPYNEQFF
TGTGCCAGCAGCCAAGATATAGGGACTAGCGGGCTTCCCTACAATGAGCAGTTCTTC
>TRBV4-3|TRBJ2-3|TRBD1|NA
CASSREPGQGFSDTQYF
TGCGCCAGCAGCAGAGAGCCGGGACAGGGTTTTTCAGATACGCAGTATTTT
>TRBV7-3|TRBJ2-7|NA|NA
CASSQQGNSYEQYF
TGTGCCAGCAGCCAGCAGGGTAATTCCTACGAGCAGTACTTC
>TRBV11-2|TRBJ2-7|TRBD2|NA
CASRRGLAGVYEQYF
TGTGCCAGCAGACGGGGACTAGCGGGAGTTTACGAGCAGTACTTC
>TRBV6-2/TRBV6-3|TRBJ2-2|NA|NA
CASSGALNTGELFF
TGTGCCAGCAGTGGGGCTCTTAACACCGGGGAGCTGTTTTTT